Here is one TCR beta chain with its context. Its antigen is currently unknown. The entry originates in a study of CD8 T cells in ankylosing spondylitis. CDR1 is SGHDT and CDR2 is YYEEEE in the germline V gene. There are 16 residues in the CDR3. Trimming at V came to 4 bases and at J to 3 bases, leaving 12 bases not matched to a gene. Regarding the study as a whole: CD8+ by phenotype, disease-linked clones were relatively rare in peripheral blood. One TCR beta motif, made up of eight or nine highly homologous variants, appeared characteristic of ankylosing spondylitis blood. The study looked at matched synovial fluid samples from ankylosing spondylitis patients. Disease-linked clones were reported to be significantly enriched there.

As the method for making TCR beta libraries, quantitative 5'-RACE with molecular barcodes was used. TCRdb redid the calling of the 5' RACE reads with MiXCR, one entry per CDR3 protein. The data show about 350,000 distinct CDR3 sequences, roughly 20% seen once. Sequences were obtained from blood, either unsorted or a sorted T cell fraction (not recorded which). This TCR was recovered from a male donor with ankylosing spondylitis or in good health (not recorded which). This chain uses TRBV5-6 with TRBJ2-7; TRBD1 matches at 8 bases. CDR3 protein: CASSPHTGQGGYEQYF. DNA of the CDR3: TGTGCCAGCAGCCCTCACACCGGACAGGGAGGCTACGAGCAGTACTTC.